This T cell receptor beta chain is drawn from a study of CXCR3-negative and CXCR3-positive naive CD8 T cells (dated by TCRdb to the late 2010s). Background for the entire study: In total, some 140 million TRB reads were obtained, which works out to roughly 1.5 +/- 0.3 million reads per library. Diversity and physicochemical repertoire analyses covered some eleven donors pooled from two independent experiments. The TRBV-TRBJ cluster analysis covered naive subsets from 5 donors and memory cells from 3 donors. What the study reported, not specific to this receptor: TRB CDR3s from CXCR3-positive naive cells showed higher hydrophobicity (lower Kidera factor 4), lower energy, and higher strength and volume indices than CXCR3-negative naive cells. Both naive subsets had comparably high repertoire diversity, while memory CD8+ T cells had much lower repertoire diversity. Freshly isolated PBMCs were used for most assays because CXCR3 expression partially decreased after cryopreservation. Surface CD5, linked to self-reactivity in mice, was comparable between naive subsets; TCR interaction strength was therefore also inferred from TRB CDR3 physicochemical properties. Similar TRBV-TRBJ usage was shown by naive CXCR3-negative and CXCR3-positive cells from the same donor, whereas distinct patterns were shown by memory cells.

Sequencing used a NextSeq 550. The Human TCR Profiling Kit (MiLaboratory) was used to make UMI-labeled 5' RACE TRB cDNA libraries. The full amount of extracted RNA was used for cDNA synthesis, and the full amount of resulting cDNA was used for PCR amplification. Libraries were prepared in parallel with an identical number of PCR cycles. Concerning the study's data processing: With a requirement of at least two reads per UMI, MIGEC and MiXCR extracted about 52,000 +/- 9,100 unique UMI-labeled TRB cDNA molecules per library. An average of about 40,000 +/- 10,000 functional in-frame TRB CDR3 nucleotide clonotypes without stop codons was found per library. After downsampling to 5000 UMI-labeled TRB molecules per sample, diversity metrics such as normalized Shannon-Wiener and Chao1 were calculated in VDJtools. Clonotype-size-weighted physicochemical properties of the central five CDR3 residues (interaction energy, strength, volume and Kidera factor 4) were computed in VDJtools. TCRdb reprocessed the reads and provides one entry for every CDR3 protein sequence; no DNA is given. For this entry, the V and J calls and clone size follow TCRdb and not the study's own pipeline. The sample table records 120,000 or so distinct CDR3 sequences. The ten largest clonotypes hold 0.5% to 0.6% of the sample.

About this clonotype itself: What antigen it recognizes has not been identified.

CDR1 and CDR2 were assigned from the germline V gene as SQVTM and ANQGSEA. Inclusive of the bounding cysteine and phenylalanine, the CDR3 is 11 residues long. Only the protein sequence is given. For every CD8+ T cell subset, 250,000 to 300,000 cells were flow-sorted straight into RLT lysis buffer, and each subset was sorted in triplicate. Naive CD8+ T cells were defined stringently as CD45RO-CCR7+CD27+CD95- to exclude memory contaminants. Using standard density gradient centrifugation, peripheral blood mononuclear cells were isolated from buffy coats. Naive CXCR3-negative and CXCR3-positive CD8+ T cells were flow-sorted on a FACSAria III. Total RNA was extracted from sorted cells using an RNeasy Mini Kit.

The sample consisted of naive CXCR3+ CD8+ T cells from blood. The intended sense of this specimen's cell subset or site label: CD45RO-CCR7+CD27+CD95- naive CD8+ T cells expressing CXCR3 (TNR3+). This receptor chain uses TRBV29-1 and TRBJ1-1; TCRdb names TRBD1, which stays unverified in the absence of DNA. The sequence derives from a human donor in good health. Some clones in this sample may be carry-over from other donors' samples. The CDR3 corresponds to CSVEKQGEAFF.